The TCR beta chain described here comes from a study of CD8+CD57+ T cells in acquired aplastic anemia (dated by TCRdb to the late 2010s). Study-level background: A mean of roughly 2.9 ug of DNA, ranging from about 0.2 to 27.4 ug, was extracted from sorted CD4+ and CD8+ cells. CD8+CD57+ expansion was defined as frequency above the mean frequency observed in healthy subjects. What the study reported, not specific to this receptor: CD8+ Simpson's diversity did not differ significantly between patients and healthy controls (P=0.060). Nearly 30 CD8+ CDR3 sequences were found in both patients and controls but appeared to be highly expressed in patients and within the immunodominant clones of the patients.

Flow cytometry had shown CD8+CD57+ cell expansion in the patients selected for sequencing. All patients had severe acquired aplastic anemia diagnosed by International Study of Aplastic Anemia and Agranulocytosis and Camitta criteria. Patients had received no therapy at the time of blood sampling. TCR repertoires of sorted CD4+ and CD8+ blood T cells from severe aplastic anemia patients and healthy subjects were deep-sequenced in the study. Patients were enrolled in the USA under clinicaltrials.gov protocols 00001620, 01623167, 00001397, 00071045, 00081523 and 00961064. Ficoll-Paque density gradient centrifugation was used to isolate peripheral blood mononuclear cells. Before DNA was extracted, CD4+ and CD8+ T cells were sorted using either FACS or magnetic beads. On this clonotype itself: This receptor's antigen is unknown. No base qualities exist here, and no much larger clone lies one base off it.

Genomic DNA was used as template for profiling of TCR beta VDJ combinations and CDR3 sequences. TCR repertoire sequencing was run on an Illumina HiSeq 2000. The authors processed their data as follows. Repertoires were assessed using TRBV/TRBJ rearrangement plots, CDR3 size and DJ length profiles, and Simpson's diversity index. The most abundant DNA sequence in the deep sequencing data was taken as the immunodominant clone. CDR3 amino acid sequences were screened for sharing across subjects and were compared with published repertoires and the VDJdb database. TCRdb reprocessing: public reads trimmed at Q25 with fastp, clones called with MiXCR, in-frame beta chains kept. For every CDR3 protein sequence, its rows merge into one entry that carries the most common genes and DNA. The V and J calls and clone size come from TCRdb's table, not from the authors' own analysis. The sample table shows a few hundred thousand distinct CDR3 sequences, and about half are seen once. The top ten constitute nearly 20% of the sample.

CDR1 and CDR2 are drawn from the germline V gene (reference sequence): DFQATT, SNEGSKA. The CDR3 covers 13 residues, taking in both the cysteine and the phenylalanine. Solely the CDR3 DNA is kept, with 39 bases framed from the first base. The source of this sequence is a human donor with aplastic anemia. The chain is made from TRBV20-1 and TRBJ2-3; 7 central nucleotides agree with TRBD2. Sequencing was carried out using sorted CD4+, CD8+, or CD8+CD57+ T cells (not recorded which) from PBMCs. At the DNA level, the sequence is TGCATTTCGGGGCGGGGGAGCACAGATACGCAGTATTTT. Translation gives CISGRGSTDTQYF.